This passage covers 12 T cell receptor beta chains from one sample sequenced in a study of blood T cell repertoires in COVID-19. The protocol was immunoSEQ multiplex PCR, while the TCRdb copy is restricted to in-frame clones and leaves out a portion. This table holds approximately 100,000 clones, around 84% found once. Sequenced input: peripheral blood. The origin of the receptors is a human donor in a cohort sampled during active COVID-19.

This clone was seen only a few times. This chain links TRBV10-3 with TRBJ2-7; TRBD1 matches at 11 bases. Germline assignment: CDR1 ENHRY and CDR2 SYGVKD. The ends lost 2 bases at V and 4 bases at J; junction bases unmatched: 1. This CDR3 has 14 amino acids. The CDR3 DNA sequence: TGTGCCATCAGTGAGGGGACAGGGGGTTACGAGCAGTACTTC. Protein product: CAISEGTGGYEQYF.

In its sample, this clone was seen a few times. V is TRBV7-6 and J is TRBJ2-2; D is perhaps TRBD1 (6 bases). This CDR3 is built from 17 residues. The V end lost 3 bases, the J end lost 5 bases, and 19 bases lay between the germline ends. Germline V gene data show CDR1 as SGHVS and CDR2 as FNYEAQ. CDR3 protein: CASSFSPSGGETGELFF. The CDR3, as DNA: TGTGCCAGCAGCTTCTCCCCGAGTGGGGGCGAAACCGGGGAGCTGTTTTTT.

The chain is built from TRBV2 and TRBJ2-7; a possible D gene is TRBD1 (6 bases). This CDR3 spans 15 amino acids. Germline-derived CDR1 and CDR2 are SNHLY and FYNNEI. Trimming took off 1 base at V and 4 bases at J, with 14 bases between the two ends. The chain's CDR3 is CASSEDRDTYYEQYF. CDR3 coding DNA: TGTGCCAGCAGTGAAGACCGGGACACCTATTACGAGCAGTACTTC.

This chain connects TRBV7-3 to TRBJ1-1; 7 bases map to TRBD1. CDR3 size: 15 residues. Germline CDR1 and CDR2: SGHTA and FQGTGA. J gave up 4 bases and V 5 bases, and 10 bases lay outside the gene matches. The CDR3 is CASSRVDRVGTEAFF. DNA of the CDR3: TGTGCCAGCAGCCGCGTAGACAGGGTGGGCACTGAAGCTTTCTTT.

V gene TRBV9 combines with J gene TRBJ2-1, with D maybe TRBD2 (7 bases). This CDR3 contains 14 residues. Germline V CDR1 and CDR2: SGDLS, YYNGEE. V was pared by 7 bases and J by 1 base, with 12 bases between. Here the CDR3 DNA reads TGTGCCAGCTCTGCGGGGGCGTCCTACAATGAGCAGTTCTTC. Protein product: CASSAGASYNEQFF.

The chain combines TRBV9 with TRBJ2-2; D call uncertain. Between the trimmed V and J ends, which lost 4 bases and 1 base, there was a span of 14 bases. Germline CDR1 and CDR2: SGDLS and YYNGEE. This CDR3 is 16 amino acids long. In nucleotides, the CDR3 is TGTGCCAGCAGCCTACCTCGAGGCCGGAACACCGGGGAGCTGTTTTTT. It is translated as CASSLPRGRNTGELFF.

This chain connects TRBV7-9 to TRBJ1-3; D is perhaps TRBD1 (6 bases). CDR1 is SEHNR and CDR2 is FQNEAQ in the germline V gene (reference sequence). The CDR3 spans 15 residues. V was cut by 3 bases and J by 0 bases, with 9 bases left in between. CDR3 amino acids: CASSLGQVSGNTIYF. In DNA, the CDR3 is TGTGCCAGCAGCTTGGGACAAGTCTCTGGAAACACCATATATTTT.

The CDR3 bases are TGCGCCAGCAGTCTTACAGGGGGACCAAATCAGCCCCAGCATTTT. Protein sequence: CASSLTGGPNQPQHF. The gene calls are TRBV5-1 and TRBJ1-5, with 8 positions matching TRBD1. CDR1 and CDR2 from the germline V gene are SGHRS and YFSETQ. Unmatched junction bases numbered 8, after V lost 5 bases and J lost 4 bases. The CDR3 runs to 15 residues.

The CDR3, as DNA: TGTGCCACCTCCTTGGACAGGGTCATGGGTGAGCAGTACTTC. Translation gives CATSLDRVMGEQYF. The V call is TRBV6-5, the J call TRBJ2-7; 8 bases align to TRBD1. V dropped 10 bases and J dropped 7; count of bases not matched to a gene: 15. The CDR3 runs to 14 residues. Germline CDR1 MNHEY, CDR2 SVGAGI.

The chain has TRBV6-1 and TRBJ2-7, with TRBD1 matching over 7 bases. CDR1 and CDR2 from the germline V gene are MNHNS and SASEGT. Trimming at V came to 3 bases and at J to 0 bases, leaving 5 bases not matched to a gene. This CDR3 is 15 amino acids long. The CDR3 DNA sequence: TGTGCCAGCAGTGAGGGGACAGCTACCTCCTACGAGCAGTACTTC. Translating it yields CASSEGTATSYEQYF.

V is TRBV6-5 and J is TRBJ1-3; 8 nucleotides align to TRBD1. After removal of 7 bases from V and 15 bases from J, the junction contained 20 bases not matched to a gene. Germline CDR1 MNHEY, CDR2 SVGAGI. The CDR3 consists of 15 residues. CDR3 sequence (DNA): TGTGCCAGCACCGCCGCCGGGACAGGCCTCCCTTTAGGATATTTT. Protein product: CASTAAGTGLPLGYF.

This rearrangement joins TRBV6-5 to TRBJ2-7, with D perhaps TRBD1 (5 bases). Germline values: CDR1 MNHEY, CDR2 SVGAGI. The CDR3 contains 15 residues. The V end was cut by 10 bases, the J end by 0 bases, with 19 bases between. The CDR3 is CATTQGRFGSYEQYF. DNA of the CDR3: TGTGCCACAACTCAGGGCAGGTTCGGCTCCTACGAGCAGTACTTC.